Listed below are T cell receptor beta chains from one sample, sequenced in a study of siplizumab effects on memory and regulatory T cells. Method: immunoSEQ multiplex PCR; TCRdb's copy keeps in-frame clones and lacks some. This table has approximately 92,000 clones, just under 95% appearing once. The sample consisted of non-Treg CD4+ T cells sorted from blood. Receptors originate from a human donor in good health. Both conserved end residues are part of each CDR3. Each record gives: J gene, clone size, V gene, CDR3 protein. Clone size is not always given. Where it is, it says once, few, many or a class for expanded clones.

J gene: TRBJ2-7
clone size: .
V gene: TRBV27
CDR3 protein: CASSLRWGGPYEQYF

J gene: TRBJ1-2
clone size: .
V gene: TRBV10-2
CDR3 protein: CASSDSTEINYGYTF

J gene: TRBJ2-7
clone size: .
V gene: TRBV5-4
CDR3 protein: CASSQRGQGNYEQYF

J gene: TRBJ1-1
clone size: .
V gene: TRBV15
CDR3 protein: CATSRDREGNTEAFF

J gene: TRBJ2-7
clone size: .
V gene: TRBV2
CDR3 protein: CASSEASGTGRNEQYF

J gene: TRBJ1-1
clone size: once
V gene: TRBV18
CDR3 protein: CASSPIQGSTEAFF

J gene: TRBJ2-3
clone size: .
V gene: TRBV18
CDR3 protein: CASSREFEPSTDTQYF

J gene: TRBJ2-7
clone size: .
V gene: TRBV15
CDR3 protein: CATSRGILYEQYF

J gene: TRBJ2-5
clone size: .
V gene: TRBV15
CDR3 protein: CATSRDRGGETQYF

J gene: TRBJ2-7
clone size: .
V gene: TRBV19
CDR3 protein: CASRPGLLNSYEQYF

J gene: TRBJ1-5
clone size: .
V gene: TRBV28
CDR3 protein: CASRSGGDYQPQHF

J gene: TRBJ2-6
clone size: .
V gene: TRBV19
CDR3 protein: CASSIYGSGANVLTF

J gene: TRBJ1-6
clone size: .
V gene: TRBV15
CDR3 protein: CATSKFNSPLHF

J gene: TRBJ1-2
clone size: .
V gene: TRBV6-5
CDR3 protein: CASSYSLPTNYGYTF

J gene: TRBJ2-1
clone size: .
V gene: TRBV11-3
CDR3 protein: CASSPWASGSTYNEQFF

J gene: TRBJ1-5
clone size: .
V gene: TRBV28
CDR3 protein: CASSFLGGSVSNQPQHF

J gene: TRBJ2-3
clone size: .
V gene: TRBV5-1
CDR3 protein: CASSLTTGGVDTQYF

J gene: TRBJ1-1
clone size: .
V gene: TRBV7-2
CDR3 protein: CASSSRDRLNTEAFF

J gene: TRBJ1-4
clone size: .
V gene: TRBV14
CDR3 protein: CASTTGWDEKLFF

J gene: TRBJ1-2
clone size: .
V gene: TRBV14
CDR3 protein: CASSQAGTGIYGYTF

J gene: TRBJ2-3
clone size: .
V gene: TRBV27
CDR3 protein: CASSLVGVITDTQYF

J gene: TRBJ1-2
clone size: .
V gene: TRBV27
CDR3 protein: CASSLEGTGANYGYTF

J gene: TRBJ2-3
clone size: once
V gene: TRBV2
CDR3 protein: CASSEAIGLARDTQYF

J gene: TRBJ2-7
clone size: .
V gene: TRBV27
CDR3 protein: CASSSTGSPYEQYF

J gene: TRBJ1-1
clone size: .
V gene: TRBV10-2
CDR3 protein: CASTLNTEAFF

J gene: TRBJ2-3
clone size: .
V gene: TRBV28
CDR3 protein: CASSATGVSNTDTQYF

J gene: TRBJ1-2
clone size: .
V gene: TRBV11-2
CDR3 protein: CASSTDQGTAGAGYTF

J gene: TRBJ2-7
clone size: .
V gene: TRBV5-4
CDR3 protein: CASSWGGQGTYEQYF

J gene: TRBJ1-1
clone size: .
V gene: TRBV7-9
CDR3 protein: CASSLEAGITEAFF

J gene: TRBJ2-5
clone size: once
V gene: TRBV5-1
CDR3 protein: CASSAHRGQTNGETQYF

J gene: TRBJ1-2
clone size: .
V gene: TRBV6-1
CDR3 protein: CASSEAGRNGYTF

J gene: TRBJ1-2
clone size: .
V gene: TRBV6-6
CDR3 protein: CASSYSKDWDGYTF

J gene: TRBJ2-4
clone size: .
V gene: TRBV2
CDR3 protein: CASSEDRLPKNIQYF

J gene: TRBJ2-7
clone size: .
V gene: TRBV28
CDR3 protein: CASSYVNVGFPHEQYF

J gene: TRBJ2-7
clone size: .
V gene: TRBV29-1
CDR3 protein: CSVEGSTGYEQYF

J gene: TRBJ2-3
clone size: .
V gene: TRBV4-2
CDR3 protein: CASSQDFSRADTQYF

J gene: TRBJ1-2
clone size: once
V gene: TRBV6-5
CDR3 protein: CASSYSRAANYGYTF

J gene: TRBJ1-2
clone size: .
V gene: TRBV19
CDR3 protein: CASSINGQYGYTF

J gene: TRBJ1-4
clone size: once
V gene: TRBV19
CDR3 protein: CASSLPTGSNEKLFF

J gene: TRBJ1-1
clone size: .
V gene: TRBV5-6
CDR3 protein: CASSPRQGSRDTEAFF

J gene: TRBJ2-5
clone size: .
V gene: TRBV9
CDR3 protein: CASSEAETQYF